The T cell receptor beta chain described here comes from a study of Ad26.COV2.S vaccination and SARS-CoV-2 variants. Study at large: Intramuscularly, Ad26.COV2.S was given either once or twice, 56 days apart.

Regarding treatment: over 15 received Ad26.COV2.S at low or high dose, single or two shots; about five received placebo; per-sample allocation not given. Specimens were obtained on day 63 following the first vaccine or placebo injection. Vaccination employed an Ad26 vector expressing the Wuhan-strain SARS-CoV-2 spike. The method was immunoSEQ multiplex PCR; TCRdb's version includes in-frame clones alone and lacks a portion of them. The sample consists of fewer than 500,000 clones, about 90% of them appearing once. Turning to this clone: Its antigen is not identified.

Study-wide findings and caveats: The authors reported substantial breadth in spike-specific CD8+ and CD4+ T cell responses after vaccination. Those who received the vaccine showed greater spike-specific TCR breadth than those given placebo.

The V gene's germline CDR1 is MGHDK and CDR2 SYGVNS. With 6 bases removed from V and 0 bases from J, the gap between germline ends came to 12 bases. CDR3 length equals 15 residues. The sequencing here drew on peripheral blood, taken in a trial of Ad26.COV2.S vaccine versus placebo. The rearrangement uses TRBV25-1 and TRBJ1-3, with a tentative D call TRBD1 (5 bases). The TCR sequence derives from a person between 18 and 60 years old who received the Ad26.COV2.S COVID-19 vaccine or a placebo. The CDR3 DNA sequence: TGTGCCAGCAGCCGGGGCCACCTCTCTGGAAACACCATATATTTT. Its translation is CASSRGHLSGNTIYF.